The present T cell receptor (beta chain) was sequenced within a study of blood T cell repertoires in COVID-19. Study background: PBMCs, B-cell-depleted T cells, or T cells were the source of the cDNA or gDNA that made up the material.

Method: immunoSEQ multiplex PCR; TCRdb's copy keeps in-frame clones and lacks some. This table has approximately 210,000 clones, approximately 84% appearing once. The CDR3 runs to 13 residues. Germline lookup yields CDR1 LNHDA and CDR2 SQIVND (reference sequence). V dropped 2 bases and J dropped 12 bases, with 16 bases sitting between them. The source material was peripheral blood. The chain has TRBV19 and TRBJ2-5, with D perhaps matching TRBD2 (6 bases). This clonotype originated in a woman in her forties or fifties with active or convalescent COVID-19. CDR3 loop: CASSISTRDSKYF. The CDR3 DNA reads as TGTGCCAGTAGTATATCTACCCGGGACTCTAAGTACTTC.